This is a list of T cell receptor beta chains from one sample in a study of T cell responses to AZD1222 COVID-19 vaccine. Clones were sequenced by immunoSEQ multiplex PCR, and TCRdb holds only the in-frame ones, with some missing. Seen here are about 120,000 clones, just under 90% observed once, and the top ten hold 3.5% to 4.5%. The source was peripheral blood, collected on day 0 of AZD1222 vaccination. These TCRs come from an adult in good health. The CDR3 runs from the conserved cysteine through the conserved F or W. The order of the fields is J gene, D gene, clone size, V gene, CDR3 protein, CDR3 DNA. The D gene is left open where the match is weak. Expanded clones get a size class; other rows say once, few or many, or leave the size out.

>TRBJ2-1|.|.|TRBV19
CASRTLSGYNEQFF
TGTGCCAGTAGAACACTGAGCGGTTACAATGAGCAGTTCTTC
>TRBJ2-5|.|.|TRBV14
CASGVGIQETQYF
TGTGCCAGTGGTGTGGGGATCCAAGAGACCCAGTACTTC
>TRBJ2-1|TRBD2|.|TRBV18
CASSPMAGGSLGEQFF
TGTGCCAGCTCACCAATGGCGGGAGGGAGCCTAGGGGAGCAGTTCTTC
>TRBJ2-1|TRBD2|few|TRBV6-2/TRBV6-3
CASSASGRNFEQFF
TGTGCCAGCAGTGCTAGCGGGAGAAATTTTGAGCAGTTCTTC
>TRBJ1-3|.|.|TRBV9
CASTHQRSGNTIYF
TGTGCCAGCACCCATCAGCGCTCTGGAAACACCATATATTTT
>TRBJ2-3|TRBD1|.|TRBV6-4
CASSAGGGTDTQYF
TGTGCCAGCAGTGCAGGGGGCGGCACAGATACGCAGTATTTT
>TRBJ2-6|TRBD1|.|TRBV29-1
CSVRDRTSSGANVLTF
TGCAGCGTGAGGGACAGGACAAGCTCTGGGGCCAACGTCCTGACTTTC
>TRBJ2-2|TRBD1|.|TRBV9
CASSAPMTGGVDTGELFF
TGTGCCAGCAGCGCCCCGATGACAGGGGGGGTGGACACCGGGGAGCTGTTTTTT
>TRBJ2-2|TRBD1|.|TRBV7-8
CASSPGSTGGNTGELFF
TGTGCCAGCAGCCCAGGATCGACAGGGGGCAACACCGGGGAGCTGTTTTTT
>TRBJ2-5|.|once|TRBV7-2
CASSFAYQETQYF
TGTGCCAGCAGCTTCGCATACCAAGAGACCCAGTACTTC
>TRBJ1-6|.|.|TRBV7-9
CASSMDRDWLGTPLHF
TGTGCCAGCAGCATGGACCGGGACTGGTTGGGGACACCCCTCCACTTT
>TRBJ1-5|.|.|TRBV6-5
CASGQGWGSNQPQHF
TGTGCCAGCGGACAAGGGTGGGGTAGCAATCAGCCCCAGCATTTT
>TRBJ1-5|TRBD1|.|TRBV6-7
CASSAKTGEDFRPQHF
TGTGCCAGCAGCGCGAAGACAGGGGAGGATTTTCGTCCCCAGCATTTT
>TRBJ2-4|.|.|TRBV5-1
CASSLSNTGQAKNIQYF
TGCGCCAGCAGCTTGTCGAACACAGGGCAAGCCAAAAACATTCAGTACTTC
>TRBJ1-6|.|.|TRBV19
CASSMGVLNSPLHF
TGTGCCAGTAGTATGGGGGTACTGAATTCACCCCTCCACTTT
>TRBJ2-7|.|.|TRBV6-5
CASSRGWAQYF
TGTGCCAGCAGCCGGGGATGGGCGCAGTACTTC
>TRBJ2-7|TRBD1|.|TRBV28
CASSLVPQGAYEQYF
TGTGCCAGCAGTCTAGTCCCGCAGGGGGCCTACGAGCAGTACTTC
>TRBJ2-7|TRBD2|.|TRBV3-1/TRBV3-2
CASSQEASGRLSYEQYF
TGTGCCAGCAGCCAAGAAGCAAGCGGGAGGCTCTCCTACGAGCAGTACTTC
>TRBJ1-2|TRBD1|once|TRBV5-4
CASSRPGTGARYTF
TGTGCCAGCAGCCGTCCCGGGACAGGGGCGCGCTACACCTTC
>TRBJ2-5|TRBD2|.|TRBV12-5
CASGPQGLAKETQYF
TGTGCTAGTGGTCCCCAGGGACTAGCAAAAGAGACCCAGTACTTC
>TRBJ2-1|.|.|TRBV30
CAWSKKGHPNEQFF
TGTGCCTGGAGCAAGAAGGGCCATCCCAATGAGCAGTTCTTC
>TRBJ1-5|.|.|TRBV4-1
CASSQDVPERYQPQHF
TGCGCCAGCAGCCAAGATGTTCCCGAGCGTTATCAGCCCCAGCATTTT
>TRBJ2-2|TRBD1|.|TRBV18
CASSTWDRANTGELFF
TGTGCCAGCTCCACCTGGGACAGGGCAAACACCGGGGAGCTGTTTTTT
>TRBJ1-4|.|.|TRBV11-2
CASSSVRGRGEKLFF
TGTGCCAGCAGCTCAGTCAGGGGAAGAGGGGAAAAACTGTTTTTT
>TRBJ2-1|TRBD1|.|TRBV6-5
CASRGGQGRNEQFF
TGTGCCAGCAGGGGCGGACAGGGCCGCAATGAGCAGTTCTTC
>TRBJ2-2|TRBD2|.|TRBV11-2
CASSLRAGGGTGELFF
TGTGCCAGCAGCTTACGGGCGGGGGGCGGAACCGGGGAGCTGTTTTTT
>TRBJ2-5|.|.|TRBV24-1
CATSDSGLAGTQYF
TGTGCCACCAGTGACTCGGGGCTGGCGGGGACCCAGTACTTC
>TRBJ1-3|.|.|TRBV5-5
CASSGSREAAYF
TGTGCCAGCAGCGGGAGCCGGGAGGCAGCATATTTT
>TRBJ2-3|.|once|TRBV5-1
CASSLVQVEDTQYF
TGCGCCAGCAGCTTGGTTCAGGTGGAAGATACGCAGTATTTT
>TRBJ1-2|.|.|TRBV5-6
CASSGSGVPEF
TGTGCCAGCAGCGGGTCAGGGGTTCCCGAATTC
>TRBJ2-7|TRBD2|.|TRBV7-9
CASSSHAIGTSEAYEQYF
TGTGCCAGCAGTTCCCACGCAATAGGGACTAGCGAAGCCTACGAGCAGTACTTC
>TRBJ2-5|.|few|TRBV11-3
CASSDRQGGRQETQYF
TGTGCCAGCAGCGACAGACAGGGAGGGAGGCAAGAGACCCAGTACTTC
>TRBJ2-3|.|.|TRBV5-4
CASSSGSPPTDTQYF
TGTGCCAGCAGCTCGGGTTCCCCGCCCACAGATACGCAGTATTTT
>TRBJ1-1|.|.|TRBV11-2
CASSLGAGVNEAFF
TGTGCCAGCAGCTTAGGGGCAGGGGTCAATGAAGCTTTCTTT
>TRBJ2-7|TRBD1|.|TRBV3-1/TRBV3-2
CASSLRQGVSYEQYF
TGTGCCAGCAGTCTCCGACAGGGGGTCTCCTACGAGCAGTACTTC
>TRBJ1-1|TRBD1|.|TRBV7-9
CASSISPGQGSSEAFF
TGTGCCAGCAGCATTTCACCGGGACAGGGTAGCTCTGAAGCTTTCTTT
>TRBJ1-5|TRBD1|.|TRBV2
CASSYPKTGGNQPQHF
TGTGCCAGCAGTTACCCAAAAACAGGGGGCAATCAGCCCCAGCATTTT
>TRBJ1-2|TRBD1|once|TRBV6-5
CASSRPGQVSYGYTF
TGTGCCAGCAGTCGCCCGGGACAGGTATCCTATGGCTACACCTTC
>TRBJ1-5|.|.|TRBV5-6
CASSSGRYQPQHF
TGTGCCAGCAGTAGCGGGAGGTATCAGCCCCAGCATTTT
>TRBJ1-2|.|.|TRBV5-1
CASSPGTVGYGYTF
TGCGCCAGCAGCCCCGGCACTGTAGGCTATGGCTACACCTTC
>TRBJ2-7|.|.|TRBV30
CAWSRARDNLGLSYEQYF
TGTGCCTGGAGTCGGGCGCGTGACAACCTTGGCCTCTCCTACGAGCAGTACTTC
>TRBJ1-2|TRBD1|.|TRBV2
CASTYTRTGNHGYTF
TGTGCCAGCACCTACACGCGGACAGGGAACCATGGCTACACCTTC
>TRBJ1-2|TRBD1|once|TRBV19
CASTPRADRGIHYGYTF
TGTGCCAGTACCCCCAGGGCCGACAGGGGAATTCACTATGGCTACACCTTC
>TRBJ2-1|TRBD1|.|TRBV5-1
CASSFKGTGANEQFF
TGCGCCAGCAGCTTCAAGGGGACAGGGGCCAATGAGCAGTTCTTC
>TRBJ2-4|.|.|TRBV27
CASSSRGTLAKNIQYF
TGTGCCAGCAGTTCCAGGGGAACGCTAGCCAAAAACATTCAGTACTTC
>TRBJ2-7|.|many|TRBV2
CASSEGAGTYEQYF
TGTGCCAGCAGTGAAGGGGCGGGGACCTACGAGCAGTACTTC
>TRBJ2-2|TRBD2|.|TRBV7-2
CASSPSGGTNTGELFF
TGTGCCAGCAGCCCCAGCGGGGGGACGAACACCGGGGAGCTGTTTTTT
>TRBJ2-1|TRBD2|.|TRBV5-1
CASRLPLAGGHIEQFF
TGCGCCAGCAGACTGCCCCTAGCGGGGGGCCACATAGAGCAGTTCTTC
>TRBJ2-7|.|.|TRBV6-5
CASSYGDLYEQYF
TGTGCCAGCAGTTATGGTGACCTCTACGAGCAGTACTTC
>TRBJ2-7|TRBD2|.|TRBV5-1
CASSPWVSGGGSYEQYF
TGCGCCAGCAGCCCCTGGGTTTCTGGGGGGGGTTCCTACGAGCAGTACTTC
>TRBJ2-1|TRBD2|.|TRBV5-1
CASSSLAGVANEQFF
TGCGCCAGCAGCTCCCTAGCGGGAGTCGCGAATGAGCAGTTCTTC
>TRBJ2-1|.|.|TRBV5-1
CASRVGGDEQFF
TGCGCCAGCAGGGTCGGAGGCGATGAGCAGTTCTTC
>TRBJ2-3|.|once|TRBV24-1
CATSDLLNTDTQYF
TGTGCCACCAGTGATTTGTTAAACACAGATACGCAGTATTTT
>TRBJ2-2|.|.|TRBV9
CASSPHGGAGELFF
TGTGCCAGCAGCCCCCACGGAGGGGCCGGGGAGCTGTTTTTT
>TRBJ1-5|.|few|TRBV19
CASSIAGFSNQPQHF
TGTGCCAGTAGTATAGCGGGGTTTAGCAATCAGCCCCAGCATTTT
>TRBJ1-1|.|.|TRBV28
CASSLRGNTEAFF
TGTGCCAGCAGTTTACGGGGGAACACTGAAGCTTTCTTT
>TRBJ1-2|.|.|TRBV21-1
CASSKSPGSSDGYTF
TGTGCCAGCAGCAAAAGTCCTGGGAGTTCGGATGGCTACACCTTC
>TRBJ2-3|.|.|TRBV5-1
CASSWRGREDTQYF
TGCGCCAGCAGCTGGAGGGGGAGAGAGGATACGCAGTATTTT
>TRBJ2-3|TRBD2|few|TRBV18
CASSPDGLAGGDTQYF
TGTGCCAGCTCACCAGATGGACTAGCGGGGGGAGATACGCAGTATTTT
>TRBJ2-2|TRBD1|.|TRBV27
CASSLRSVDRGKEGTGELFF
TGTGCCAGCAGTCTGAGGAGCGTAGACAGGGGGAAGGAGGGCACCGGGGAGCTGTTTTTT